The following is a T cell receptor (beta chain) sequence with its context. Its antigen is currently unknown. Here immunoSEQ multiplex PCR was the method, and the copy in TCRdb shows in-frame clones only, minus some. The sample contains under 95,000 clones, about 85% of which appear only once. This record belongs to a study of graft-versus-host responses after intestinal transplantation. Background on the study: Multivisceral, liver-intestinal, or isolated intestinal transplants were given to recipients.

Findings of the study overall: Subjects displaying graft-donor T cell macrochimerism possessed elevated graft-versus-host to host-versus-graft clonal ratios inside allografts. The marrow of recipients harbored GvH clones, and ileum or blood showed some of them first. Early post-transplant HvG declines showed an association with peak circulating GvH clone levels.

This CDR3 is built from 18 residues. Looked up from germline, CDR1 is SGHVS and CDR2 is FNYEAQ. V lost 4 bases and J lost 4, with 22 bases in between. V usage is TRBV7-6 and J usage is TRBJ2-2; D uncertain. This material consisted of unstimulated CD4+ T cells sorted from spleen or lymph node cells, taken before transplant. The clonotype originates from a human donor who was the organ donor for an intestinal transplant. The CDR3, as DNA: TGTGCCAGCAGCTCAACCGTCCCGTCCTTCACAATCACCGGGGAGCTGTTTTTT. Protein product: CASSSTVPSFTITGELFF.